This TCR beta chain appears in the sequencing data of a study of cytomegalovirus exposure and HLA in healthy donors. The wider study: A later analysis reported the same platform for the 95 to 150 validation repertoires and the roughly 700 first-cohort repertoires.

General study points: The classifier was said to identify cytomegalovirus status with high specificity and sensitivity. The majority of TCR sequences were rare, yet some public TCRs appeared in many donors. The study flagged roughly 150 TCR beta chains as cytomegalovirus-associated.

Germline V lookup: CDR1 SNHLY, CDR2 FYNNEI. V shed 2 bases and J shed 2 bases, with 4 bases lying between them. The CDR3 runs 13 residues. Notes on this clone: Its antigen remains unknown.

Assay used: immunoSEQ multiplex PCR; TCRdb lists only in-frame clones, some missing. The sample contains roughly 120,000 clones, more than 85% of which appear only once. The clonotype comes from a man between 18 and 29 years old in good health and CMV-seropositive. The chain uses TRBV2 and TRBJ1-5; D unclear. Sequencing was carried out using PBMCs. CDR3 bases: TGTGCCAGCAGTGAAATAGGCAATCAGCCCCAGCATTTT. Amino acids: CASSEIGNQPQHF.